What follows are 16 T cell receptor beta chains derived from one specimen sequenced in a study of blood T cell repertoires in COVID-19. Only in-frame clones appear in the TCRdb table, and some are missing; sequencing was by immunoSEQ multiplex PCR. The sample yields fewer than 500,000 clones, more than 70% seen once. Sequenced input: PBMCs or T cells enriched from blood (not recorded which). These receptors were collected from a man aged 25 to 45 who had recovered from COVID-19.

The chain joins TRBV18 to TRBJ2-2, with 9 bases that match TRBD1. Germline values: CDR1 KGHSH, CDR2 LQKENI. The ends lost 1 base at V and 1 base at J; junction bases unmatched: 1. This CDR3 has 16 amino acids. The CDR3 reads CASSPRDRENTGELFF. The CDR3 DNA is TGTGCCAGCTCACCACGGGACAGGGAGAACACCGGGGAGCTGTTTTTT.

As DNA, the CDR3 is TGCGCCAGCACCTGGAAGACAGGGCTTCCGAACACCGGGGAGCTGTTTTTT. Translation: CASTWKTGLPNTGELFF. This chain links TRBV5-1 with TRBJ2-2, with 7 bases identical to TRBD1. The trim removed 6 bases at V and 0 bases at J, leaving 11 bases unmatched. The CDR3 totals 17 residues. The germline V gene has CDR1 SGHRS and CDR2 YFSETQ.

The chain has TRBV19 and TRBJ2-7; 9 positions agree with TRBD1. Germline V gene lookup returns CDR1 LNHDA and CDR2 SQIVND (reference sequence). This CDR3 region has 15 residues. V gave up 3 bases and J gave up 2 bases; unmatched junction bases: 5. The chain's CDR3 is CASSMGTGWTYEQYF. The CDR3 DNA is TGTGCCAGTAGTATGGGGACAGGGTGGACCTACGAGCAGTACTTC. Together with reference TRBV19 and TRBJ2-7, the CDR3 gives the full variable domain: DGGITQSPKYLFRKEGQNVTLSCEQNLNHDAMYWYRQDPGQGLRLIYYSQIVNDFQKGDIAEGYSVSREKKESFPLTVTSAQKNPTAFYLCASSMGTGWTYEQYFGPGTRLTVT.

J is TRBJ1-2 and V is TRBV4-2, with 7 bases identical to TRBD1. Looked up from germline, CDR1 is LGHNA and CDR2 is YNFKEQ. V lost 4 bases to trimming and J lost 0 bases; unmatched junction nucleotides: 5. The CDR3 has 15 amino acids. The DNA for the CDR3 is TGTGCCAGCAGCCCCGGGGACAGCTCTAACTATGGCTACACCTTC. This codes for CASSPGDSSNYGYTF.

The rearrangement links TRBV29-1 to TRBJ1-4; D not resolved. V shed 4 bases and J shed 8 bases, with 14 bases lying between them. There are 13 residues in the CDR3. Germline V CDR1 and CDR2: SQVTM, ANQGSEA. Written as DNA, the CDR3 is TGCAGCGTTGCCCAGGTGGCCGGAGAAAAACTGTTTTTT. This gives the protein CSVAQVAGEKLFF.

This rearrangement joins TRBV12-3 or TRBV12-4 to TRBJ1-2; no firm D call. The CDR3 is 13 amino acids. The V end lost 3 bases, the J end lost 8 bases, and 13 bases lay between the germline ends. This chain's CDR3 is CASSLRDLRGYTF. In nucleotides, the CDR3 is TGTGCCAGCAGTTTGAGGGATTTACGGGGCTACACCTTC.

The chain has TRBV7-3 and TRBJ1-1; a weak D match, TRBD1 (6 bases). Looked up from germline, CDR1 is SGHTA and CDR2 is FQGTGA. Deletions cut 5 bases from V and 5 bases from J, with 15 bases between. The CDR3 contains 14 residues. CDR3 residues: CASSHGRGGTEAFF. CDR3 sequence (DNA): TGTGCCAGCAGCCACGGCAGGGGAGGGACTGAAGCTTTCTTT.

The chain couples TRBV11-2 to TRBJ1-4; weak D call: TRBD1 (6 bases). V was shortened by 4 bases and J by 3 bases, with 12 bases between the two germline ends. This CDR3 comprises 15 residues. Germline V gives CDR1 SGHAT, CDR2 FQNNGV. CDR3 sequence reads: CASSSGGLANEKLFF. CDR3 in DNA: TGTGCCAGCAGCTCCGGGGGGCTGGCTAATGAAAAACTGTTTTTT.

This sequence joins TRBV6-1 and TRBJ1-5; tentative D call: TRBD1 (6 bases). V lost 3 bases, J lost 6 bases, and 15 bases lay in between. This CDR3 region has 15 residues. Germline CDR1 reads MNHNS; CDR2 reads SASEGT. In DNA, the CDR3 is TGTGCCAGCAGTGAGGCAGGGGCATTAGGTCAGCCCCAGCATTTT. It codes for CASSEAGALGQPQHF.

This rearrangement joins TRBV3-1 (or the pseudogene TRBV3-2) to TRBJ1-2, with no clear D. CDR3 size: 13 residues. V shed 0 bases and J shed 6 bases, with 8 bases lying between them. In germline, CDR1 is LGHDT, CDR2 YNNKEL (reference sequence). The CDR3 bases are TGTGCCAGCAGCCAAGATTTTTCAGATGGCTACACCTTC. It yields the protein CASSQDFSDGYTF.

This clone has only a few counts. V and J are TRBV6-5 and TRBJ2-2, with D perhaps matching TRBD1 (5 bases). Trimming pared 6 bases from V and 9 bases from J, leaving 11 bases between. The CDR3 contains 12 residues. Looked up from germline, CDR1 is MNHEY and CDR2 is SVGAGI. The CDR3 protein is CASRDILWELFF. The CDR3 DNA follows: TGTGCCAGCAGGGACATTCTCTGGGAGCTGTTTTTT.

CDR3: CASSSQDPSDNQPQHF. CDR3 coding DNA: TGTGCCAGCAGCTCACAGGACCCCTCCGACAATCAGCCCCAGCATTTT. The chain links TRBV7-6 to TRBJ1-5; a possible D gene is TRBD1 (5 bases). CDR3 size: 16 residues. Trimming took off 4 bases at V and 3 bases at J, with 16 bases between the two ends. Germline-derived CDR1 and CDR2 are SGHVS and FNYEAQ.

The V gene is TRBV6-5, the J gene TRBJ1-4; TRBD1 is a possible D gene (6 bases). The length of the CDR3 is 13 residues. CDR1 and CDR2 (germline): MNHEY, SVGAGI. The V gene lost 6 bases and the J gene lost 8 bases, with 13 bases spanning the gap. CDR3 region: CASRGTFTEKLFF. In DNA form, the CDR3 reads TGTGCCAGCAGAGGGACATTCACAGAAAAACTGTTTTTT.

This chain connects TRBV5-1 to TRBJ2-7; 9 nucleotides align to TRBD1. Trimming at V came to 4 bases and at J to 10 bases, leaving 6 bases not matched to a gene. Germline V gives CDR1 SGHRS, CDR2 YFSETQ. The CDR3 is 12 residues long. CDR3 loop: CASSLGTGRQYF. CDR3 nucleotide sequence: TGCGCCAGCAGCCTGGGGACAGGGAGACAGTACTTC.

J is TRBJ2-7 and V is TRBV7-3, with D possibly matching TRBD1 (6 bases). The CDR3 is made up of 16 amino acids. Germline V gene data show CDR1 as SGHTA and CDR2 as FQGTGA. V was cut by 0 bases and J by 0 bases, with 12 bases left in between. CDR3 in amino acids: CASSLTAGDSSYEQYF. The CDR3 nucleotides are TGTGCCAGCAGCTTAACCGCAGGGGATTCCTCCTACGAGCAGTACTTC.

The chain employs TRBV9 and TRBJ1-1, with D perhaps TRBD1 (5 bases). V lost 4 bases and J 1 base, leaving 11 bases between the germline ends. There are 14 residues in the CDR3. Germline loops: CDR1 SGDLS, CDR2 YYNGEE. For the CDR3, the DNA is TGTGCCAGCAGCTCGGGACTTCAGAACACTGAAGCTTTCTTT. It codes for CASSSGLQNTEAFF.